This entry concerns a single TCR beta chain. Trimming pared 0 bases from V and 5 bases from J, leaving 11 bases between. This CDR3 has 15 residues. Germline V gives CDR1 MNHEY, CDR2 SVGAGI. This sample was taken from a study of chemoradiotherapy in HPV16-positive cancers. Study-level background: Candidate HPV-specific clones and shared TCR motifs came from a couple of HPV16-positive patients.

Data came from immunoSEQ multiplex PCR; TCRdb stores just in-frame clones and leaves some out. The sample carries 9,500 to 15,000 clones, roughly 90% recorded once. The receptor's source is a human donor with HPV-associated anogenital cancer. The rearrangement links TRBV6-5 to TRBJ1-5; weak D call: TRBD1 (6 bases). This material consisted of blood, taken from a patient who underwent chemoradiotherapy. CDR3 residues: CASSYSQGRYQPQHF. The CDR3 nucleotides are TGTGCCAGCAGTTACTCTCAGGGGAGGTATCAGCCCCAGCATTTT.